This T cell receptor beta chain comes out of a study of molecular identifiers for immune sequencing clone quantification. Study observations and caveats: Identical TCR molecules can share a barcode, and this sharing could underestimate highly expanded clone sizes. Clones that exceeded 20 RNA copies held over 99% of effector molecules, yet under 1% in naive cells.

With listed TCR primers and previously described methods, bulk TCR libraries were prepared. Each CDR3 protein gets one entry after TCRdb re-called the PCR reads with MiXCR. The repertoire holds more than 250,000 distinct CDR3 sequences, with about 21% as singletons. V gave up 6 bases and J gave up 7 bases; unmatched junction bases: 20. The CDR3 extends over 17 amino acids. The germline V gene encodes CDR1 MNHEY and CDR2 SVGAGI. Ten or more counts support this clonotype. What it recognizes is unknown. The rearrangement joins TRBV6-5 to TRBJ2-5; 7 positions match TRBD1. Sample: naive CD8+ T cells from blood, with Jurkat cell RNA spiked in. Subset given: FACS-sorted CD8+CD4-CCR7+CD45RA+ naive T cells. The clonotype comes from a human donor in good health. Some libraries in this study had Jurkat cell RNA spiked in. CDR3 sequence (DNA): TGTGCCAGCAGCCCCCATCCGGGGACAGCAGGAACGGGGACCCAGTACTTC. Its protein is CASSPHPGTAGTGTQYF.